This entry lists 15 T cell receptor beta chains sequenced from one sample in a study of blood T cell repertoires in COVID-19. Sequenced by immunoSEQ multiplex PCR; TCRdb stores in-frame clones only, minus some. The sample records over 200,000 clones, roughly 80% being singletons. The sample taken for sequencing was peripheral blood. The receptors stem from a human donor in a cohort sampled during active COVID-19.

The chain recombines TRBV30 with TRBJ2-5; possible D gene TRBD2, 5 bases. Germline assignment: CDR1 GTSNPN and CDR2 SVGIG (reference sequence). V dropped 4 bases and J dropped 2 bases, with 11 bases sitting between them. The CDR3 covers 13 residues. Here the CDR3 DNA reads TGTGCCTGGATTTGGGAGAGTCAAGAGACCCAGTACTTC. This encodes CAWIWESQETQYF.

V usage is TRBV6-5 and J usage is TRBJ2-4; 7 bases match TRBD1. The J segment lost 12 bases and the V segment lost 6 bases, leaving 14 bases of the junction unmatched. This CDR3 has 14 residues. Germline CDR1 MNHEY, CDR2 SVGAGI. CDR3 coding DNA: TGTGCCAGCAGGGTTACCGGGCCCCAGGGGGATCAGTACTTC. Its translation is CASRVTGPQGDQYF.

The chain recombines TRBV28 with TRBJ2-7; possible D gene TRBD1, 5 bases. Trimming shortened V by 3 bases and J by 2 bases, and 14 bases separated the two germline ends. The germline V gene has CDR1 MDHEN and CDR2 SYDVKM. The CDR3 extends over 15 amino acids. Written as DNA, the CDR3 is TGTGCCAGCAGTTTCTCCCAAGGGGCCCCCTACGAGCAGTACTTC. This encodes CASSFSQGAPYEQYF.

The table lists this clone with a count of one. This sequence joins TRBV4-1 and TRBJ2-7; TRBD1 matches at 9 bases. Germline V gene lookup returns CDR1 MGHRA and CDR2 YSYEKL. This CDR3 is built from 15 residues. Unmatched junction bases numbered 2, after V lost 1 base and J lost 1 base. CDR3 nucleotide sequence: TGCGCCAGCAGCCAAGCGGGGACAGGGTCCTACGAGCAGTACTTC. Its protein product is CASSQAGTGSYEQYF.

V usage is TRBV28 and J usage is TRBJ1-3; 7 bases fit TRBD1. Per the germline V gene, CDR1 is MDHEN and CDR2 is SYDVKM. V trimming: 5 bases; J trimming: 6 bases; junction bases outside the gene matches: 10. The CDR3 spans 15 residues. Here the CDR3 reads CASSPNHRGENTIYF. The CDR3 nucleotides read TGTGCCAGCAGTCCTAACCACAGGGGTGAAAACACCATATATTTT. Drawing the rest from reference TRBV28 and TRBJ1-3, the complete variable domain is DVKVTQSSRYLVKRTGEKVFLECVQDMDHENMFWYRQDPGLGLRLIYFSYDVKMKEKGDIPEGYSVSREKKERFSLILESASTNQTSMYLCASSPNHRGENTIYFGEGSWLTVV.

The V and J genes are TRBV3-1 (or the pseudogene TRBV3-2) and TRBJ2-3; 9 bases are shared with TRBD2. V lost 5 bases, J lost 1 base, and 7 bases stayed unmatched. Germline CDR1 reads LGHDT; CDR2 reads YNNKEL (reference sequence). This CDR3 is 16 amino acids long. Here the CDR3 reads CASSRVAGAGTDTQYF. The CDR3 DNA follows: TGTGCCAGCAGCAGAGTAGCGGGGGCGGGCACAGATACGCAGTATTTT.

This clone came up once. The V and J genes are TRBV5-1 and TRBJ2-7; 7 bases map to TRBD1. Germline V gene sequence: CDR1 SGHRS, CDR2 YFSETQ. This CDR3 has 15 amino acids. V trimming: 4 bases; J trimming: 1 base; junction bases outside the gene matches: 8. Written as DNA, the CDR3 is TGCGCCAGCAGCAGTGGGACAGTGGGATCCTACGAGCAGTACTTC. Translating gives CASSSGTVGSYEQYF.

The genes are TRBV18 and TRBJ1-2; perhaps TRBD1 as D (5 bases). With 3 bases removed from V and 2 bases from J, the gap between germline ends came to 16 bases. The CDR3 spans 16 residues. Germline V gene sequence: CDR1 KGHSH, CDR2 LQKENI. CDR3 protein: CASSPAGTAPNYGYTF. DNA for the CDR3: TGTGCCAGCTCACCGGCGGGGACCGCACCCAACTATGGCTACACCTTC.

The J gene is TRBJ2-5, the V gene TRBV24-1, with D hard to call. CDR3 length equals 14 residues. V gave up 1 base and J gave up 5 bases, with 10 bases separating them. Germline V gives CDR1 KGHDR, CDR2 SFDVKD. CDR3 protein: CATSDFADPETQYF. The CDR3 DNA sequence: TGTGCCACCAGTGATTTTGCGGATCCGGAGACCCAGTACTTC.

The gene calls are TRBV3-1 (or the pseudogene TRBV3-2) and TRBJ2-7, with 10 bases matching TRBD2. V shed 6 bases, J shed 2 bases, and the junction held 7 bases outside the gene matches. The CDR3 covers 15 residues. Germline V gene data show CDR1 as LGHDT and CDR2 as YNNKEL (reference sequence). CDR3 amino acids: CASSPISGRAYEQYF. CDR3 DNA: TGTGCCAGCAGTCCCATAAGCGGGAGGGCCTACGAGCAGTACTTC.

The J gene is TRBJ2-7, the V gene TRBV5-4, with no clear D. Germline V lookup: CDR1 SGHNT, CDR2 YYREEE (reference sequence). The length of the CDR3 is 15 residues. Trimming removed 0 bases from V and 0 bases from J, with 10 bases in between. CDR3 bases: TGTGCCAGCAGCTTGGATGTGCCCAGCTCCTACGAGCAGTACTTC. The encoded protein is CASSLDVPSSYEQYF.

The chain combines TRBV7-2 with TRBJ2-7; 7 bases fit TRBD2. V was clipped by 5 bases and J by 3 bases; unmatched bases: 4. From germline, CDR1 is SGHTA and CDR2 FQGNSA. This CDR3 contains 13 residues. DNA for the CDR3: TGTGCCAGCAGCCCCGGCGGGGGCTACGAGCAGTACTTC. Translation gives CASSPGGGYEQYF.

The gene calls are TRBV7-9 and TRBJ1-1, with TRBD1 matching 7 bases. CDR1 and CDR2 (germline): SEHNR, FQNEAQ (reference sequence). This CDR3 comprises 14 residues. V shed 5 bases and J 6 bases; nucleotides not matched to a gene: 9. CDR3 coding DNA: TGTGCCAGCAGCCCGACCCGACAGGGTTCTGAAGCTTTCTTT. It is translated as CASSPTRQGSEAFF.

The rearrangement links TRBV28 to TRBJ2-7; 8 nucleotides line up with TRBD1. V lost 6 bases to trimming and J lost 1 base; unmatched junction nucleotides: 14. The germline V gene has CDR1 MDHEN and CDR2 SYDVKM. The CDR3 is made up of 17 amino acids. CDR3: CASSATRQGPFSYEQYF. The CDR3 coding sequence is TGTGCCAGCAGCGCCACGAGACAGGGGCCATTTTCCTACGAGCAGTACTTC.

This chain links TRBV7-9 with TRBJ2-2, with unresolved D. The CDR3 loop spans 14 amino acids. Deletions cut 6 bases from V and 6 bases from J, with 14 bases between. Germline CDR1 and CDR2: SEHNR and FQNEAQ (reference sequence). For the CDR3, the DNA is TGTGCCAGCAGTGATTCTTACAACCCCGGGGAGCTGTTTTTT. Its translation: CASSDSYNPGELFF. Using reference TRBV7-9 and TRBJ2-2 for the parts outside the CDR3, the full variable domain is DTGVSQNPRHKITKRGQNVTFRCDPISEHNRLYWYRQTLGQGPEFLTYFQNEAQLEKSRLLSDRFSAERPKGSFSTLEIQRTEQGDSAMYLCASSDSYNPGELFFGEGSRLTVL.